This T cell receptor (beta chain) is drawn from a study of CD8 T cells in ankylosing spondylitis. Notes on this clonotype: Its specificity is unknown.

For TCR beta, libraries came from quantitative 5'-RACE with molecular barcodes. In TCRdb, the 5' RACE reads were re-called with MiXCR into one record per CDR3 protein. The sample lists about 390,000 distinct CDR3 sequences, around 22% occurring once. The CDR3 spans 16 residues. The V gene's germline CDR1 is SNHLY and CDR2 FYNNEI. V shed 7 bases and J shed 4 bases, with 20 bases lying between them. Study-wide points: The study identified a TCR beta motif of under ten highly homologous variants that appeared characteristic of ankylosing spondylitis blood. Reported data indicate significant enrichment of disease-linked clones within matched ankylosing spondylitis synovial fluid.

The V call is TRBV2, the J call TRBJ1-5; maybe TRBD1 (6 bases). The receptor comes from a male donor with ankylosing spondylitis. The sequenced sample consisted of blood, either unsorted or a sorted T cell fraction (not recorded which). The CDR3 reads CASTTLAGVGNQPQHF. The CDR3 DNA sequence: TGTGCCAGCACCACACTCGCAGGGGTGGGTAATCAGCCCCAGCATTTT.